The 27 T cell receptor beta chains in this list originate from one sample, sequenced in a study of blood T cell repertoires in COVID-19 (dated by TCRdb to 2020 to 2022). Receptor libraries were prepared by the immunoSEQ multiplex PCR assay. TCRdb obtained this table from immuneACCESS and retained in-frame rearrangements with V and J assigned. These tables miss some clones; where compared with another copy, unresolved V genes account for less than half of the shortfall, and the remainder is unexplained. The sample yields fewer than 250,000 clones; nearly 85% were counted once. The ten largest clones capture more than 5% of the sample. Sequenced: peripheral blood. The receptors were sampled from a human donor in a cohort sampled during active COVID-19.

For the CDR3, the DNA is TGCGCCAGCAGCTCCCCGGACAGGGGTAAATACGAGCAGTACTTC. It specifies CASSSPDRGKYEQYF. The chain links TRBV5-1 to TRBJ2-7; 9 bases match TRBD1. The CDR3 has 15 residues. V dropped 3 bases and J dropped 4; count of bases not matched to a gene: 8. The germline V gene encodes CDR1 SGHRS and CDR2 YFSETQ.

The gene calls are TRBV25-1 and TRBJ2-1; TRBD2 agrees at 12 bases. This CDR3 has 15 residues. Trimming cost V 3 bases and J 9 bases; bases outside gene matches: 6. Per the germline V gene, CDR1 is MGHDK and CDR2 is SYGVNS. The CDR3 DNA reads as TGTGCCAGCAGTGAGCCTAGCGGGAGGGCCGGTGAGCAGTTCTTC. Encoded protein: CASSEPSGRAGEQFF.

This chain connects TRBV24-1 to TRBJ2-3, with 7 bases fitting TRBD2. The germline CDR1 and CDR2 sequences are KGHDR and SFDVKD. The CDR3 is 15 residues long. V was clipped by 9 bases and J by 4 bases; unmatched bases: 12. CDR3 in DNA: TGTGCCACCTCGGCCGGGACTATTTCTCCAGATACGCAGTATTTT. This codes for CATSAGTISPDTQYF.

The rearrangement uses TRBV5-1 and TRBJ1-4; 7 bases map to TRBD1. The CDR3 spans 15 residues. With V trimmed by 4 bases and J by 9 bases, 12 bases remained unmatched. Per germline, CDR1 SGHRS and CDR2 YFSETQ. This chain's CDR3 is CASSTNRGGYQKLFF. CDR3 nucleotide sequence: TGCGCCAGCAGCACGAACAGGGGCGGTTATCAAAAACTGTTTTTT. The full variable domain, completed using reference TRBV5-1 and TRBJ1-4, is KAGVTQTPRYLIKTRGQQVTLSCSPISGHRSVSWYQQTPGQGLQFLFEYFSETQRNKGNFPGRFSGRQFSNSRSEMNVSTLELGDSALYLCASSTNRGGYQKLFFGSGTQLSVL.

The chain has TRBV9 and TRBJ2-5; 7 bases are shared with TRBD2. The CDR3 is 15 residues long. Germline CDR1 reads SGDLS; CDR2 reads YYNGEE. The J segment lost 1 base and the V segment lost 0 bases, leaving 3 bases of the junction unmatched. In DNA, the CDR3 is TGTGCCAGCAGCGTAGGGGAGGGAATCCAAGAGACCCAGTACTTC. It translates to CASSVGEGIQETQYF.

V is TRBV28 and J is TRBJ2-7, with 7 bases aligning to TRBD1. Germline V gene sequence: CDR1 MDHEN, CDR2 SYDVKM. The CDR3 spans 14 residues. V lost 5 bases, J lost 4 bases, and 8 bases stayed unmatched. As DNA, the CDR3 is TGTGCCAGCAGTATCCCGGGACAGATTTACGAGCAGTACTTC. This encodes CASSIPGQIYEQYF.

This chain connects TRBV5-1 to TRBJ2-7; TRBD1 matches 8 bases. Germline CDR1 and CDR2: SGHRS and YFSETQ. This CDR3 region has 15 residues. Trimming at V came to 4 bases and at J to 4 bases, leaving 10 bases not matched to a gene. The CDR3 DNA reads as TGCGCCAGCAGCGGGGGGACAGGATTCGTTTACGAGCAGTACTTC. As protein: CASSGGTGFVYEQYF.

The genes are TRBV7-9 and TRBJ1-5; 9 bases are shared with TRBD1. The V and J ends lost 4 bases and 4 bases, in that order; junction bases with no gene match: 2. CDR3 size: 14 residues. In germline, CDR1 is SEHNR, CDR2 FQNEAQ (reference sequence). The CDR3 DNA reads as TGTGCCAGCAGCTCCGGACAGGGGAATCAGCCCCAGCATTTT. As protein: CASSSGQGNQPQHF.

This clone showed up just once. J is TRBJ2-1 and V is TRBV2, with TRBD2 matching over 11 bases. The germline CDR1 and CDR2 sequences are SNHLY and FYNNEI. The CDR3 loop spans 14 amino acids. With V trimmed by 7 bases and J by 3 bases, 2 bases remained unmatched. DNA of the CDR3: TGTGCCAGCATCCTAGCGGGAGGCTACAATGAGCAGTTCTTC. It yields the protein CASILAGGYNEQFF.

The gene calls are TRBV5-1 and TRBJ1-4, with D perhaps matching TRBD1 (5 bases). Germline V gene data show CDR1 as SGHRS and CDR2 as YFSETQ. CDR3 length: 15 amino acids. Trimming took 0 bases from V and 0 from J, leaving 6 bases between them. CDR3 nucleotide sequence: TGCGCCAGCAGCTTGGCGGGGGCAACTAATGAAAAACTGTTTTTT. It encodes CASSLAGATNEKLFF. The variable domain in full, with the rest retrieved from reference TRBV5-1 and TRBJ1-4, is KAGVTQTPRYLIKTRGQQVTLSCSPISGHRSVSWYQQTPGQGLQFLFEYFSETQRNKGNFPGRFSGRQFSNSRSEMNVSTLELGDSALYLCASSLAGATNEKLFFGSGTQLSVL.

This chain connects TRBV24-1 to TRBJ2-1; TRBD2 agrees at 13 bases. The CDR3 runs to 14 residues. Germline V gene lookup returns CDR1 KGHDR and CDR2 SFDVKD. After removal of 7 bases from V and 10 bases from J, the junction contained 6 bases not matched to a gene. As DNA, the CDR3 is TGTGCCACCAGCGGACTAGCGGGAGTGGGCGAGCAGTTCTTC. It specifies CATSGLAGVGEQFF.

The rearrangement links TRBV25-1 to TRBJ1-6, with a weak D call TRBD1 (6 bases). Trimming removed 5 bases at V and 7 bases at J, with 15 bases between. Germline V lookup: CDR1 MGHDK, CDR2 SYGVNS. There are 15 residues in the CDR3. CDR3 nucleotide sequence: TGTGCCAGCAGTCCCGTCTCGGGGGGCAATTCACCCCTCCACTTT. It yields the protein CASSPVSGGNSPLHF.

CDR3 region: CATSRVTGVGGELFF. Written as DNA, the CDR3 is TGTGCCACCAGCAGAGTTACAGGGGTGGGCGGGGAGCTGTTTTTT. The chain couples TRBV15 to TRBJ2-2; 7 bases line up with TRBD1. The germline gives CDR1 LNHNV, CDR2 YYDKDF (reference sequence). The CDR3 extends over 15 amino acids. Trimming cost V 1 base and J 7 bases; bases outside gene matches: 6.

The V call is TRBV15, the J call TRBJ2-5, with 9 bases lining up with TRBD2. There are 18 residues in the CDR3. V shed 0 bases, J shed 6 bases, and the junction held 14 bases outside the gene matches. Germline V gene sequence: CDR1 LNHNV, CDR2 YYDKDF (reference sequence). The CDR3 is CATSRDLRLAGGAKTQYF. The CDR3 region has the DNA TGTGCCACCAGCAGAGATCTACGGTTGGCGGGAGGGGCGAAGACCCAGTACTTC.

The chain recombines TRBV7-3 with TRBJ2-3, with 12 positions matching TRBD2. V dropped 0 bases and J dropped 5; count of bases not matched to a gene: 9. The CDR3 is 18 amino acids. The V gene's germline CDR1 is SGHTA and CDR2 FQGTGA. CDR3 amino acids: CASSLTPPLAGGKDTQYF. The CDR3, as DNA: TGTGCCAGCAGCTTAACCCCACCCCTAGCGGGGGGGAAAGATACGCAGTATTTT.

The J gene is TRBJ2-2, the V gene TRBV15, with D perhaps TRBD1 (6 bases). This CDR3 spans 16 amino acids. Germline CDR1 and CDR2: LNHNV and YYDKDF (reference sequence). V lost 0 bases and J lost 5, with 13 bases in between. The CDR3 DNA follows: TGTGCCACCAGCAGAGATCCACAGGGTCGGACCGGGGAGCTGTTTTTT. Protein product: CATSRDPQGRTGELFF.

The chain uses TRBV19 and TRBJ2-7; weak D call: TRBD1 (6 bases). Trimming pared 5 bases from V and 0 bases from J, leaving 14 bases between. Germline V lookup: CDR1 LNHDA, CDR2 SQIVND (reference sequence). The CDR3 runs to 15 residues. CDR3 nucleotide sequence: TGTGCCAGTAGTCTGGGACAAGAATTCTCCTACGAGCAGTACTTC. It is translated as CASSLGQEFSYEQYF.

This clone was counted a single time. J is TRBJ2-3 and V is TRBV18, with no clear D. Germline CDR1 KGHSH, CDR2 LQKENI. The CDR3 length is 14 residues. V lost 0 bases and J lost 2, with 6 bases in between. CDR3 sequence reads: CASSPPFVTDTQYF. The CDR3 DNA reads TGTGCCAGCTCACCACCGTTCGTCACAGATACGCAGTATTTT.

This chain connects TRBV21-1 to TRBJ2-7; the D call TRBD2 from the table was never checked on the DNA. TRBV21-1 is annotated as a pseudogene. This CDR3 is 17 amino acids long. CDR3 in amino acids: CASRKGLAGGPVHEQYF. CDR3 coding DNA: TGTGCCAGCAGAAAAGGACTAGCGGGGGGCCCAGTCCACGAGCAGTACTTC.

The chain recombines TRBV5-6 with TRBJ1-3, with D perhaps matching TRBD1 (5 bases). The CDR3 length is 19 residues. The germline CDR1 and CDR2 sequences are SGHDT and YYEEEE. V lost 2 bases to trimming and J lost 1 base, with 22 bases between them. CDR3 sequence reads: CASSFDQVVGASSGNTIYF. As DNA, the CDR3 is TGTGCCAGCAGCTTTGATCAAGTAGTTGGGGCGTCTTCTGGAAACACCATATATTTT.

This clone was counted once. The V and J genes are TRBV5-1 and TRBJ1-4; a weak D match, TRBD1 (5 bases). This CDR3 has 14 residues. The germline V gene has CDR1 SGHRS and CDR2 YFSETQ. The ends were cut back, 4 bases at V and 3 bases at J, with 10 bases in the middle. CDR3 sequence: CASSQTVSNEKLFF. CDR3 coding DNA: TGCGCCAGCAGCCAGACAGTATCTAATGAAAAACTGTTTTTT.

The chain carries TRBV30 and TRBJ1-5; the D gene is possibly TRBD1 (5 bases). There are 13 residues in the CDR3. Germline CDR1 GTSNPN, CDR2 SVGIG (reference sequence). Trimming left V 1 base short and J 7 bases short, with 11 bases between. The CDR3 bases are TGTGCCTGGAGTGATGGGGGGAGGCAGCCCCAGCATTTT. This sequence encodes CAWSDGGRQPQHF.

This sequence joins TRBV9 and TRBJ1-2; a possible D gene is TRBD1 (5 bases). V shed 0 bases and J shed 5 bases, with 17 bases lying between them. CDR1 and CDR2 from the germline V gene are SGDLS and YYNGEE. The CDR3 runs to 16 residues. The CDR3 nucleotides read TGTGCCAGCAGCGTAGATATCCGGGACGGGGGATATGGCTACACCTTC. It specifies CASSVDIRDGGYGYTF.

The chain combines TRBV5-4 with TRBJ2-2; 8 bases match TRBD1. Germline V CDR1 and CDR2: SGHNT, YYREEE (reference sequence). The CDR3 is 16 amino acids. V lost 4 bases and J lost 5; bases outside the gene matches: 10. The CDR3: CASSPSDRGRTGELFF. The CDR3 region has the DNA TGTGCCAGCAGCCCAAGCGACAGGGGAAGGACCGGGGAGCTGTTTTTT.

This clone has only a few counts. The chain links TRBV7-9 to TRBJ2-1; D perhaps matches TRBD2 (5 bases). CDR1 and CDR2 (germline): SEHNR, FQNEAQ (reference sequence). This CDR3 has 18 amino acids. The V end lost 5 bases, the J end lost 6 bases, and 26 bases lay between the germline ends. CDR3 nucleotides: TGTGCCAGCAGCCACACCCCACAGTATGAGCGGATGGGCAATGAGCAGTTCTTC. Translating gives CASSHTPQYERMGNEQFF.

The rearrangement uses TRBV6-6 and TRBJ2-3, with a possible D match to TRBD1 (5 bases). Deletions cut 5 bases from V and 4 bases from J, with 13 bases between. Germline values: CDR1 MNHNY, CDR2 SVGAGI (reference sequence). CDR3 length equals 14 residues. Written as DNA, the CDR3 is TGTGCCAGCAGTAGGCCCCTCAGGGCAGATACGCAGTATTTT. This gives the protein CASSRPLRADTQYF.

This chain connects TRBV18 to TRBJ1-3, with TRBD1 matching over 12 bases. CDR1 is KGHSH and CDR2 is LQKENI in the germline V gene. V was clipped by 3 bases and J by 4 bases; unmatched bases: 4. The CDR3 has 16 amino acids. The DNA for the CDR3 is TGTGCCAGCTCACCGGGACAGGGGGCTGGAGGAAACACCATATATTTT. Protein: CASSPGQGAGGNTIYF.